Listed below are T cell receptor beta chains from one sample, sequenced in a study of T-cell memory formation after mild COVID-19. TCRdb re-analysed the 5' RACE reads in MiXCR, keeping a single row per CDR3 protein. The sample holds more than 300,000 distinct CDR3 sequences, about an eighth seen once. The material sequenced was PBMCs or a T cell subset sorted from them (not recorded which). Receptors originate from a man younger than 30 who had mild COVID-19 (a few samples of this study predate the infection). Cell type and time point are not known. Both conserved end residues are part of each CDR3.

v_call: TRBV7-2
j_call: TRBJ2-1
cdr3_aa: CASSRTSGGHNEQFF

v_call: TRBV10-1
j_call: TRBJ1-5
cdr3_aa: CASSRPGRQGKRDQPQHF

v_call: TRBV6-2/TRBV6-3
j_call: TRBJ1-1
cdr3_aa: CASRIPATEAFF

v_call: TRBV5-1
j_call: TRBJ2-7
cdr3_aa: CASSLRTGTYEQYF

v_call: TRBV20-1
j_call: TRBJ1-5
cdr3_aa: CSARGPSFNQPQHF

v_call: TRBV30
j_call: TRBJ1-1
cdr3_aa: CAWSVQEAAFF

v_call: TRBV5-1
j_call: TRBJ2-3
cdr3_aa: CASSLEGQSADTQYF

v_call: TRBV7-2
j_call: TRBJ2-3
cdr3_aa: CASSFGGGPDTQYF

v_call: TRBV10-3
j_call: TRBJ2-5
cdr3_aa: CAISEGQGWETQYF

v_call: TRBV7-8
j_call: TRBJ1-5
cdr3_aa: CASRGQGWTQHF

v_call: TRBV5-5
j_call: TRBJ2-3
cdr3_aa: CASSIGTSGGAADTQYF

v_call: TRBV5-4
j_call: TRBJ1-5
cdr3_aa: CASSPGGGNQPQHF

v_call: TRBV5-6
j_call: TRBJ2-7
cdr3_aa: CASSWRDSGYEQYF

v_call: TRBV2
j_call: TRBJ2-6
cdr3_aa: CASSEHRASGANVLTF

v_call: TRBV6-2/TRBV6-3
j_call: TRBJ2-6
cdr3_aa: CASMDRVSSGANVLTF

v_call: TRBV6-5
j_call: TRBJ2-3
cdr3_aa: CASSYSLLGDTQYF

v_call: TRBV7-2
j_call: TRBJ1-1
cdr3_aa: CASSYLANLNTEAFF

v_call: TRBV7-9
j_call: TRBJ1-3
cdr3_aa: CASSLSQSSGNTIYF

v_call: TRBV5-1
j_call: TRBJ2-1
cdr3_aa: CASSFHDPSGAYNEQFF

v_call: TRBV2
j_call: TRBJ1-5
cdr3_aa: CASKWDGGPQHF

v_call: TRBV29-1
j_call: TRBJ2-3
cdr3_aa: CSVEGTVGLDFDTQYF

v_call: TRBV4-1
j_call: TRBJ1-5
cdr3_aa: CASSKTRGLPQHF

v_call: TRBV12-3/TRBV12-4
j_call: TRBJ1-1
cdr3_aa: CASSPGAGPFGAFF

v_call: TRBV6-2/TRBV6-3
j_call: TRBJ2-1
cdr3_aa: CASSYLRTGGFVDEQFF

v_call: TRBV20-1
j_call: TRBJ2-5
cdr3_aa: CSARDHGGGAETQYF

v_call: TRBV11-2
j_call: TRBJ2-2
cdr3_aa: CASSFSIYRGRVYTGELFF

v_call: TRBV4-3
j_call: TRBJ2-5
cdr3_aa: CASSQSGLGTGVETQYF

v_call: TRBV12-3/TRBV12-4
j_call: TRBJ2-2
cdr3_aa: CASRLGQGRRELFF

v_call: TRBV4-1
j_call: TRBJ2-7
cdr3_aa: CASSQVSGGQGSQYF

v_call: TRBV12-3/TRBV12-4
j_call: TRBJ2-1
cdr3_aa: CASSQTGTKFF

v_call: TRBV24-1
j_call: TRBJ1-5
cdr3_aa: CATSDPNSNQPQHF

v_call: TRBV6-1
j_call: TRBJ1-6
cdr3_aa: CASSEEAPGPLHF

v_call: TRBV4-3
j_call: TRBJ1-2
cdr3_aa: CASSQVIQGASGYTF

v_call: TRBV28
j_call: TRBJ1-6
cdr3_aa: CASSFEGGSVSPLHF

v_call: TRBV12-3/TRBV12-4
j_call: TRBJ2-2
cdr3_aa: CASSFEYTGELFF

v_call: TRBV5-1
j_call: TRBJ2-7
cdr3_aa: CASQVWGGNEQYF

v_call: TRBV4-2
j_call: TRBJ1-1
cdr3_aa: CASSQPWGAENTEAFF

v_call: TRBV6-5
j_call: TRBJ1-3
cdr3_aa: CASSSGSSGTIYF

v_call: TRBV30
j_call: TRBJ2-1
cdr3_aa: CAWNLQIGEQFF

v_call: TRBV5-1
j_call: TRBJ2-2
cdr3_aa: CASSPSSPGQPTGELFF

v_call: TRBV20-1
j_call: TRBJ1-2
cdr3_aa: CSARGPALGYYF

v_call: TRBV4-2
j_call: TRBJ1-1
cdr3_aa: CASSQDQRTGTEAFF

v_call: TRBV4-2
j_call: TRBJ2-6
cdr3_aa: CASSPGGSSSGANVLTF

v_call: TRBV12-3/TRBV12-4
j_call: TRBJ2-7
cdr3_aa: CASRGTGEGHEQYF

v_call: TRBV20-1
j_call: TRBJ2-1
cdr3_aa: CSGQDSSWDEQFF

v_call: TRBV4-3
j_call: TRBJ2-3
cdr3_aa: CASSHSTGGSNTQYF

v_call: TRBV5-1
j_call: TRBJ1-2
cdr3_aa: CASSLDWVKYGYTF

v_call: TRBV12-3/TRBV12-4
j_call: TRBJ2-2
cdr3_aa: CASSRARILNTGELFF

v_call: TRBV12-3/TRBV12-4
j_call: TRBJ2-7
cdr3_aa: CASSLRDTYEQYF

v_call: TRBV12-3/TRBV12-4
j_call: TRBJ2-6
cdr3_aa: CASSTGTSGAVPSGANVLTF

v_call: TRBV2
j_call: TRBJ2-2
cdr3_aa: CASSDDWTGLGELFF

v_call: TRBV30
j_call: TRBJ2-3
cdr3_aa: CAWRAVGFGTDTQYF

v_call: TRBV9
j_call: TRBJ2-1
cdr3_aa: CASSPPAGEAYNEQFF

v_call: TRBV11-2
j_call: TRBJ2-7
cdr3_aa: CASSLLGTASYEQYF

v_call: TRBV5-4
j_call: TRBJ2-4
cdr3_aa: CASSSRRQGNIQYF